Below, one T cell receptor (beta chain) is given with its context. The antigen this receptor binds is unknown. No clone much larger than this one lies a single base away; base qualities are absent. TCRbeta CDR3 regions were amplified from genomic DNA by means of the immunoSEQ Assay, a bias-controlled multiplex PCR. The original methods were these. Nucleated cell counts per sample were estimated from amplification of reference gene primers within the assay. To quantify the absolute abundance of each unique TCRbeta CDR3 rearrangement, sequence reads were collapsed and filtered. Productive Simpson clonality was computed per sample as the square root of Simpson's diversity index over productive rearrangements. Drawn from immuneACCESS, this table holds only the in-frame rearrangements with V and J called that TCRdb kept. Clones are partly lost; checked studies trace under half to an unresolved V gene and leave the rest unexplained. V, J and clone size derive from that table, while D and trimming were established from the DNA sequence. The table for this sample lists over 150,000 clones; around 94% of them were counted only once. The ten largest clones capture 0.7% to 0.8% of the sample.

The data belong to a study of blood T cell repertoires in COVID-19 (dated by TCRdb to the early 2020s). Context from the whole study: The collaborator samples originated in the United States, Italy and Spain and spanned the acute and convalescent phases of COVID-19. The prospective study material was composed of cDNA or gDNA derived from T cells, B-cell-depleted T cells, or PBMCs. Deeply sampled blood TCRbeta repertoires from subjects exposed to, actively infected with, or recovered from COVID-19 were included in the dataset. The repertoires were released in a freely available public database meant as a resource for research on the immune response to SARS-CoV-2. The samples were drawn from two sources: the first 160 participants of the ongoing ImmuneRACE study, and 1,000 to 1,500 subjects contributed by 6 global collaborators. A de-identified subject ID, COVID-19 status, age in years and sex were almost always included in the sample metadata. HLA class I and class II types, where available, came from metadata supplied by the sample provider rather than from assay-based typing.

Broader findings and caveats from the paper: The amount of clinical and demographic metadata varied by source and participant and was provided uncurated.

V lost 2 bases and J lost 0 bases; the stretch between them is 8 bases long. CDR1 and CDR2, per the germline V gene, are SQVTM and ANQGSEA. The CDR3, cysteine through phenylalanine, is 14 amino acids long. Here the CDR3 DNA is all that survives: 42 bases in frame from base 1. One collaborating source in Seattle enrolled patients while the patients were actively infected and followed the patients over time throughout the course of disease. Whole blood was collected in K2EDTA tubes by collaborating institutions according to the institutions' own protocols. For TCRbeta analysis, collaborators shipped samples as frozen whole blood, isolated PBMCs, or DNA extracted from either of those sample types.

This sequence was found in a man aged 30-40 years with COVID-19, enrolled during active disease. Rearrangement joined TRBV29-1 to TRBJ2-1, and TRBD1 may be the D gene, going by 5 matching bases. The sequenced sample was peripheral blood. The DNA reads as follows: TGCAGCGTTGAACAGGGCAACTCCTACAATGAGCAGTTCTTC. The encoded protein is CSVEQGNSYNEQFF.